Here is one TCR beta chain with its context. This sample is part of a study of blood T cell repertoires in COVID-19. Generated by immunoSEQ multiplex PCR, the TCRdb table keeps only in-frame clones and is missing some. The table has 150,000 to 200,000 clones, 80% to 90% seen once. The germline CDR1 and CDR2 sequences are SGDLS and YYNGEE. This CDR3 region has 19 residues. V was pared by 0 bases and J by 3 bases, with 8 bases of the junction left unmatched. The specimen sequenced was peripheral blood. The sequence was obtained from a man in his fifties with active or convalescent COVID-19. This chain connects TRBV9 to TRBJ2-2; TRBD2 agrees at 13 bases. CDR3 DNA: TGTGCCAGCAGCGTAGGACTAGCGGGAGGTAGAGCTGACACCGGGGAGCTGTTTTTT. This translates into CASSVGLAGGRADTGELFF.